This paragraph reports one T cell receptor beta chain. Here immunoSEQ multiplex PCR was the method, and the copy in TCRdb shows in-frame clones only, minus some. Of some 2,000,000 clones listed, about 95% are singletons. It was CD45RO-negative cells, positively selected for CCR7, that made up naive CD8 cells, with terminally differentiated effector memory CD45RA+ cells excluded. These data belong to a study of shared clonotypes between healthy human individuals. From germline, CDR1 is SGHDT and CDR2 YYEEEE. The V and J ends lost 2 bases and 3 bases respectively, with 6 bases between them. The CDR3 runs 12 residues.

This TCR was recovered from a man aged 18 to 35 in good health. Sequencing was done on a sample of naive CD8+ T cells sorted from blood. The chain carries TRBV5-6 and TRBJ2-7, with D unclear. CDR3 sequence: CASSFQHYEQYF. For the CDR3, the DNA is TGTGCCAGCAGCTTCCAACACTACGAGCAGTACTTC.